This T cell receptor (beta chain) comes out of a study of response to subunit inactivated influenza vaccine listed by TCRdb under 2018. Regarding the research as a whole: To follow how T cells responded to a trivalent subunit inactivated influenza vaccine, the researchers relied on deep quantitative profiling of the T cell receptor repertoire. What the study reported, not specific to this receptor: According to the authors, only a limited number of new T cells may be recruited by each seasonal influenza vaccination.

Libraries came from RT-PCR. Data came from an Illumina HiSeq 2500. TCRdb reprocessed the public reads (quality trimming at Q25 with fastp, clone calling with MiXCR) and kept in-frame beta chains. All rows with the same CDR3 protein become a single entry with the most common DNA and genes. This sample has fewer than 400,000 distinct CDR3 sequences in its table, and just over 20% of those were observed once. The top ten hold more than 8.5% of the sample. From the cysteine up to the phenylalanine, the CDR3 has a length of 15 residues. CDR3 DNA is the only sequence kept; it has 45 bases, read in frame from the first base. The germline V gene specifies ENHRY as CDR1 and SYGVKD as CDR2. Relative to germline, V is missing 3 bases and J is missing 4 bases, with 5 bases of the junction outside any gene match. This clonotype showed up just a few times. Its antigen target is currently unknown. No quality values exist for individual bases; no much larger clone is one base distant.

This receptor chain uses TRBV10-3 and TRBJ1-2; 10 bases in between match TRBD1. The sequencing used PBMCs from blood, collected approximately 22 months after vaccination. The sequence came from a man between 50 and 75 years old who received an inactivated influenza vaccine. Donor details come from another sample of the same person, matched by shared clones. The DNA sequence follows: TGTGCCATCAGTGAAGGACAGGGGGGCCGCTATGGCTACACCTTC. Its product reads: CAISEGQGGRYGYTF.